A selection of T cell receptor beta chains follows, all from one sample in a study of blood T cells in healthy people across ages. MiXCR, applied by TCRdb to the 5' RACE reads, yields one record per CDR3 protein. The table lists approximately 820,000 distinct CDR3 sequences, under 55% of them singletons. The specimen sequenced was blood. The receptors shown here come from a man between 60 and 75 years old in good health. Each CDR3 is given with its conserved first and last residue. The D gene is left open where the match is weak. Some rows have no size entry. The others give once, few or many, or a class for an expanded clone.

d_gene: -
v_gene: TRBV12-3/TRBV12-4
abundance: many
j_gene: TRBJ2-7
CDR3nt: TGTGCCAGCACGGGGAAGAAGTTCTACGAGCAGTACTTC
CDR3aa: CASTGKKFYEQYF

d_gene: -
v_gene: TRBV29-1
abundance: -
j_gene: TRBJ2-5
CDR3nt: TGCAGCGTTGAGAGGGGGGACGGGCTGAAGACCCAGTACTTC
CDR3aa: CSVERGDGLKTQYF

d_gene: -
v_gene: TRBV29-1
abundance: -
j_gene: TRBJ1-1
CDR3nt: TGCAGCGTTGAGAAGGGTATTGGGAACACTGAAGCTTTCTTT
CDR3aa: CSVEKGIGNTEAFF

d_gene: -
v_gene: TRBV7-9
abundance: few
j_gene: TRBJ1-1
CDR3nt: TGTGCCAGCAGCTCGCGGGGGAACACTGAAGCTTTCTTT
CDR3aa: CASSSRGNTEAFF

d_gene: TRBD1
v_gene: TRBV28
abundance: -
j_gene: TRBJ2-7
CDR3nt: TGTGCCAGCAGCCGTCGCCGGGACAGGGTCTACGAGCAGTACTTC
CDR3aa: CASSRRRDRVYEQYF

d_gene: TRBD1
v_gene: TRBV7-3
abundance: -
j_gene: TRBJ2-1
CDR3nt: TGTGCCAGCAGCTTAAGGGGGACAGGGGTGTCAAATGAGCAGTTCTTC
CDR3aa: CASSLRGTGVSNEQFF

d_gene: -
v_gene: TRBV6-5
abundance: once
j_gene: TRBJ1-1
CDR3nt: TGTGCCAGCAGTGATGGGGATATGAACACTGAAGCTTTCTTT
CDR3aa: CASSDGDMNTEAFF

d_gene: TRBD1
v_gene: TRBV7-9
abundance: few
j_gene: TRBJ1-4
CDR3nt: TGTGCCAGCAGCACGAGTAGGGACAGGGGTCTGTCTAATGAAAAACTGTTTTTT
CDR3aa: CASSTSRDRGLSNEKLFF

d_gene: -
v_gene: TRBV30
abundance: -
j_gene: TRBJ1-1
CDR3nt: TGTGCCTGGAGTGCCCAGGGATATACTGAAGCTTTCTTT
CDR3aa: CAWSAQGYTEAFF

d_gene: TRBD1
v_gene: TRBV9
abundance: -
j_gene: TRBJ2-2
CDR3nt: TGTGCCAGCAGCCCCCGGGACAGGGCTCCCGGGGAGCTGTTTTTT
CDR3aa: CASSPRDRAPGELFF

d_gene: -
v_gene: TRBV12-3/TRBV12-4
abundance: -
j_gene: TRBJ2-1
CDR3nt: TGTGCCAGCAGTTTGGGCGACTACAATGAGCAGTTCTTC
CDR3aa: CASSLGDYNEQFF

d_gene: TRBD1
v_gene: TRBV3-1
abundance: -
j_gene: TRBJ2-3
CDR3nt: TGTGCCAGCAGCCAATCGGACAGGGGGCCAGATACGCAGTATTTT
CDR3aa: CASSQSDRGPDTQYF

d_gene: -
v_gene: TRBV28
abundance: once
j_gene: TRBJ2-7
CDR3nt: TGTGCCAGCAGAAAAAGGGTATCCTACGAGCAGTACTTC
CDR3aa: CASRKRVSYEQYF

d_gene: -
v_gene: TRBV20-1
abundance: few
j_gene: TRBJ1-1
CDR3nt: TGCAGTGCTAGGGCGAGTCAGGGAGTAAGGAACACTGAAGCTTTCTTT
CDR3aa: CSARASQGVRNTEAFF

d_gene: TRBD1
v_gene: TRBV25-1
abundance: few
j_gene: TRBJ1-5
CDR3nt: TGTGCCAGCAGTTCCCCGGGCGGAGGGGGCGAATATAGCAATCAGCCCCAGCATTTT
CDR3aa: CASSSPGGGGEYSNQPQHF

d_gene: -
v_gene: TRBV6-5
abundance: -
j_gene: TRBJ1-2
CDR3nt: TGTGCCAGCAGGCCTCCAAGATGGAAGCTGAAACGGGGCTACACCTTC
CDR3aa: CASRPPRWKLKRGYTF

d_gene: -
v_gene: TRBV7-2
abundance: -
j_gene: TRBJ2-5
CDR3nt: TGTGCCAGCGCTGTAAAGGGGGGGATGGGGACCCAGTACTTC
CDR3aa: CASAVKGGMGTQYF

d_gene: -
v_gene: TRBV16
abundance: -
j_gene: TRBJ1-2
CDR3nt: TGTGCCAGCAGCCAATGGGCCAGCTCCCAATATGGCTACACCTTC
CDR3aa: CASSQWASSQYGYTF

d_gene: -
v_gene: TRBV4-3
abundance: -
j_gene: TRBJ2-3
CDR3nt: TGCGCCAGCAGCCAAGAGCGAAGGGATGGTGTAGATACGCAGTATTTT
CDR3aa: CASSQERRDGVDTQYF

d_gene: -
v_gene: TRBV5-1
abundance: -
j_gene: TRBJ2-1
CDR3nt: TGCGCCAGCAGCGTGGCTGGCGCTAGGTACAATGAGCAGTTCTTC
CDR3aa: CASSVAGARYNEQFF

d_gene: TRBD1
v_gene: TRBV7-9
abundance: -
j_gene: TRBJ2-7
CDR3nt: TGTGCCAGCAGCACACGACAGGGGAGGGAGCAGTACTTC
CDR3aa: CASSTRQGREQYF

d_gene: -
v_gene: TRBV12-3/TRBV12-4
abundance: few
j_gene: TRBJ1-2
CDR3nt: TGTGCCAGCAGCGCAATTCGCGACATTGTGAACTATGGCTACACCTTC
CDR3aa: CASSAIRDIVNYGYTF

d_gene: -
v_gene: TRBV7-6
abundance: -
j_gene: TRBJ2-5
CDR3nt: TGTGCCAGCACCTCCACCCAAGAGACCCAGTACTTC
CDR3aa: CASTSTQETQYF

d_gene: -
v_gene: TRBV6-2/TRBV6-3
abundance: many
j_gene: TRBJ2-7
CDR3nt: TGTGCCAGCAGTCAACGGTACGAGCAGTACTTC
CDR3aa: CASSQRYEQYF